This T cell receptor beta chain was identified during a study of cytomegalovirus exposure and HLA in healthy donors. V lost 5 bases, J lost 6 bases, and 11 bases lay in between. Germline loops: CDR1 MNHEY, CDR2 SVGAGI. The CDR3 totals 13 residues. The primer mix had 60 Vbeta and 13 Jbeta primers. Measured with immunoSEQ multiplex PCR; TCRdb has only the in-frame clones, and not every one. This sample yields 220,000 or so clones, of which around 75% are seen a single time; 1.8% belongs to the top ten. This sequence joins TRBV6-5 and TRBJ1-5; D remains unclear. The clonotype was recovered from a woman aged 25 to 45 in good health and CMV-seronegative. The source material was PBMCs. CDR3 DNA sequence: TGTGCCAGCAGTCCCGATCGTAGTCAGCCCCAGCATTTT. It is translated as CASSPDRSQPQHF.